The clone carrying this T cell receptor beta chain showed up just a few times. Sequencing used immunoSEQ multiplex PCR; TCRdb keeps in-frame clones, though not all of them. The table has more than 95,000 clones, roughly nine tenths seen once. The length of the CDR3 is 16 residues. The V segment lost 0 bases and the J segment 3 bases; nucleotides outside the gene matches: 1. Per the germline V gene, CDR1 is LGHNA and CDR2 is YSLEER. Mismatch repair deficiency was confirmed in all patients, by PCR or immunohistochemistry. The sample originates from a study of PD-1 blockade in mismatch repair-deficient tumors. Study-wide context: All were previously treated, progressing patients with about a dozen mismatch repair-deficient cancer types.

The receptor was derived from an adult with mismatch repair-deficient cancer. The chain uses TRBV4-3 and TRBJ2-1; 11 nucleotides align to TRBD1. Sequenced material: peripheral blood, taken 44 weeks after starting pembrolizumab. The CDR3 DNA sequence: TGCGCCAGCAGCCAAGATGGGACAGGGGGCTACAATGAGCAGTTCTTC. Residues: CASSQDGTGGYNEQFF.